This T cell receptor beta chain came from a study of OX40 agonist ivuxolimab in advanced cancers. The study in broad terms: Ivuxolimab was a fully human IgG2 agonistic monoclonal antibody targeting the costimulatory receptor OX40 (CD134). Intravenous ivuxolimab was administered to patients every 2 weeks at six dose levels: 0.01, 0.1, 0.3, 1.5, 3 and 10 mg/kg. Among the roughly 54 dose-escalation patients, about 20 had hepatocellular carcinoma, approximately 15 melanoma, 9 renal cell carcinoma and 9 head and neck cancer. The dose-escalation cohort was about 83% male with a mean age of 60 years, ranging from roughly 20 to 80. Prior anti-PD-1, anti-PD-L1 or anti-CTLA-4 therapy was permitted, and approximately 42% of dose-escalation patients had received checkpoint inhibitors. Partial responses occurred in three dose-escalation patients, of whom one had hepatocellular carcinoma and two had cutaneous melanoma. The purpose of peripheral TCRbeta sequencing was to test whether ivuxolimab changed TCR sequence diversity and led to clonal T-cell expansion. The paper reports the monotherapy dose-escalation portion (N of about 56 patients) of the phase I ivuxolimab trial. Points the paper makes about the study in general: On average, CD8+ T cells showed more expanded clones than CD4+ T cells after ivuxolimab. In the 0.1-3.0 mg/kg groups, partial responders were among the patients with the lowest normalized peripheral clonal expansion, particularly in CD8+ T cells. At doses of 0.1 to 3.0 mg/kg, clonal expansion of both CD4+ and CD8+ T cells in blood was seen between baseline and week 6. The antigen specificity of the clonally expanded peripheral T cells was not determined. Low levels of normalized T-cell clonal expansion were also seen in some nonresponding patients.

The trial excluded patients who had a history of autoimmune disease or who were on systemic immunosuppression. Peripheral blood for TCR sequencing was collected from all dose cohorts at baseline, on cycle 4 day 1, and on cycle 7 day 1. The samples were taken from a phase I, first-in-human, multicenter, open-label dose-escalation trial of ivuxolimab. Adults with locally advanced or metastatic melanoma, renal cell, hepatocellular, or head and neck squamous cell carcinoma were enrolled in the trial. Before TCR sequencing, CD4+ T cells and CD8+ T cells were sorted from peripheral blood as separate populations. Genomic DNA was extracted from sorted cells for sequencing of the TCRbeta CDR3 region. The immunoSEQ Assay was used to sequence the TCRbeta CDR3 regions. Drawn from immuneACCESS, this table holds only the in-frame rearrangements with V and J called that TCRdb kept. Clones are partly lost; checked studies trace under half to an unresolved V gene and leave the rest unexplained. Present in this sample are more than 85,000 clones, roughly four fifths of which were seen just once. The top ten clonotypes cover over 1.1% of the sample.

After removal of 1 base from V and 5 bases from J, the junction retains 4 bases not matched to a gene. For CDR1 and CDR2, the germline V gene lists SGHRS and YFSETQ. The CDR3 runs 14 residues from the cysteine to the phenylalanine. This entry keeps only the CDR3 DNA: 42 bases, framed from base 1. Notes on this clone: The clone's antigen remains unknown. Base qualities were left out, and no much larger clone turns up one base away.

The sequences come from CD4+ or CD8+ T cells sorted from blood, collected in a trial of the OX40 agonist ivuxolimab. The sequence was collected from an adult with an advanced solid tumor such as melanoma, head and neck, liver or kidney cancer. This chain is built from TRBV5-1 and TRBJ1-2; 8 of the junction bases match TRBD1. The nucleotides read TGCGCCAGCAGCTTGACAGGGGGTTATTATGGCTACACCTTC. This translates into CASSLTGGYYGYTF.